This is a list of T cell receptor beta chains from one sample in a study of T cells in narcolepsy. Some clones are missing from TCRdb's copy, which holds only in-frame ones; the method was immunoSEQ multiplex PCR. The sample records 37,000 or so clones, about 85% being singletons. Source material: CD45RA- memory CD4+ T cells from PBMCs. All receptors come from a human donor with narcolepsy. Both conserved end residues are part of each CDR3. D genes are given only for firm matches. Clone size is not always given. Where it is, it says once, few, many or a class for expanded clones.

D gene	clone size	J gene	V gene	CDR3 length	CDR3 DNA	CDR3 protein
.	few	TRBJ1-3	TRBV7-8	14	TGTGCCAGCAGATGGCAGGGCCCTGGAAACACCATATATTTT	CASRWQGPGNTIYF
TRBD2	.	TRBJ2-7	TRBV7-2	16	TGTGCCAGCAGCACATGGACTAGCGGGGGGTCCTACGAGCAGTACTTC	CASSTWTSGGSYEQYF
.	once	TRBJ1-1	TRBV5-1	16	TGCGCCAGCAGCTTGGTCGGGCAGGGGTTGAACACTGAAGCTTTCTTT	CASSLVGQGLNTEAFF
.	.	TRBJ2-3	TRBV5-1	12	TGCGCCAGCAGCTTGGTAGGAGATACGCAGTATTTT	CASSLVGDTQYF
.	.	TRBJ1-6	TRBV2	11	TGTGCCAGTCGGGGGAATTCACCCCTCCACTTT	CASRGNSPLHF
TRBD2	.	TRBJ2-2	TRBV10-3	15	TGTGCCATCAGTGCCAGCGGGACTAAGGCCGGGGAGCTGTTTTTT	CAISASGTKAGELFF
.	.	TRBJ2-7	TRBV6-1	13	TGTGCCAGCAGTGTCGGGGGCTCCTACGAGCAGTACTTC	CASSVGGSYEQYF
TRBD1	.	TRBJ2-1	TRBV7-8	15	TGTGCCAGCAGCTTTAGGACAGGGGTCAACAATGAGCAGTTCTTC	CASSFRTGVNNEQFF
TRBD2	.	TRBJ2-5	TRBV5-4	17	TGTGCCAGCAGCCCCGCGGTTAGCGGGGGGGAGGGGGAGACCCAGTACTTC	CASSPAVSGGEGETQYF
TRBD1	.	TRBJ1-4	TRBV5-5	17	TGTGCCAGCAGCTTGACCCCCTCAGGGGGATCTAATGAAAAACTGTTTTTT	CASSLTPSGGSNEKLFF
TRBD2	.	TRBJ2-4	TRBV11-3	14	TGTGCCAGCACCCCGGGAGGGGAGGTCACCATTCAGTACTTC	CASTPGGEVTIQYF
.	.	TRBJ2-5	TRBV10-3	11	TGTGCCATCAGTACTCAAGAGACCCAGTACTTC	CAISTQETQYF
TRBD2	.	TRBJ2-2	TRBV2	15	TGTGCCAGCAGTTCGGTAGCGGGGGCGGCCGGGGAGCTGTTTTTT	CASSSVAGAAGELFF
TRBD1	.	TRBJ2-5	TRBV5-1	15	TGCGCCAGCAGCTTGGCGCTAGGGGGCAAACAGACCCAGTACTTC	CASSLALGGKQTQYF
TRBD1	.	TRBJ1-2	TRBV19	19	TGTGCCAGTAGTTGGGACCTCCGGGACAGAACTGTAGCTAACTATGGCTACACCTTC	CASSWDLRDRTVANYGYTF
.	.	TRBJ2-2	TRBV29-1	13	TGCAGCGTTGATGGACTCTACACCGGGGAGCTGTTTTTT	CSVDGLYTGELFF
.	.	TRBJ1-4	TRBV29-1	13	TGCAGCGTTGGGCAGACCCCTAATGAAAAACTGTTTTTT	CSVGQTPNEKLFF
TRBD2	.	TRBJ2-3	TRBV19	16	TGTGCCAGTAACATACTAGCGGGGGGATTCGGGGATACGCAGTATTTT	CASNILAGGFGDTQYF
.	.	TRBJ2-7	TRBV28	11	TGTGCCAGTCAAGAGGACTACGAGCAGTACTTC	CASQEDYEQYF
.	.	TRBJ2-3	TRBV4-2	14	TGTGCCAGCAGCCCCAGGCCTCCGGCAGATACGCAGTATTTT	CASSPRPPADTQYF
TRBD1	.	TRBJ2-7	TRBV7-2	13	TGTGCCAGCAGCTGGGGACAGTCAAACGAGCAGTACTTC	CASSWGQSNEQYF
.	.	TRBJ2-2	TRBV5-1	15	TGCGCCAGCAGCTTAGAACAGGCGAACACCGGGGAGCTGTTTTTT	CASSLEQANTGELFF
TRBD2	.	TRBJ2-1	TRBV5-6	15	TGTGCCAGCAGCCGACTAGCGGGGGGGCGGTATGAGCAGTTCTTC	CASSRLAGGRYEQFF
.	.	TRBJ2-3	TRBV7-9	16	TGTGCCAGCAGCCCTGAAGGGGCAGGGGGCACAGATACGCAGTATTTT	CASSPEGAGGTDTQYF
TRBD2	.	TRBJ2-3	TRBV5-1	16	TGCGCCAGCAGCCCCCGGGGGGGGTATAAGGTGGATACGCAGTATTTT	CASSPRGGYKVDTQYF
TRBD1	once	TRBJ1-4	TRBV28	13	TGTGCCAGCAGTGGGGGACAGGATGAAAAACTGTTTTTT	CASSGGQDEKLFF
TRBD2	.	TRBJ2-7	TRBV7-2	14	TGTGCCAGCAGCTACCCGGGGGGGACTTACGAGCAGTACTTC	CASSYPGGTYEQYF
.	.	TRBJ2-6	TRBV6-1	15	TGTGCCAGCAGTGTCCATTCCTCTGGGGCCAACGTCCTGACTTTC	CASSVHSSGANVLTF